This paragraph reports one TCR beta chain. The antigen is not known. This sample is part of a study of cytomegalovirus exposure and HLA in healthy donors. Among the donors, all were healthy bone marrow donors. V was clipped by 1 base and J by 4 bases, with 10 bases between them. This CDR3 region has 14 residues. CDR1 and CDR2 from the germline V gene are SEHNR and FQNEAQ (reference sequence). General study results and limits: CMV antigen specificity was confirmed in vitro for a few CMV-associated chains.

Primers: 60 Vbeta forward and 13 Jbeta reverse. Profiling relied on immunoSEQ multiplex PCR, and the TCRdb table lists in-frame clones only, not all of them. The repertoire includes about 120,000 clones, over 75% of them detected once, and 5.8% sits in the top ten. The receptor was derived from a man between 18 and 35 years old in good health and CMV-seropositive. Source material: PBMCs. The chain carries TRBV7-9 and TRBJ1-1; D is undetermined. CDR3 in DNA: TGTGCCAGCAGCTTAGGGGAGTACGGCACTGAAGCTTTCTTT. Translation gives CASSLGEYGTEAFF.